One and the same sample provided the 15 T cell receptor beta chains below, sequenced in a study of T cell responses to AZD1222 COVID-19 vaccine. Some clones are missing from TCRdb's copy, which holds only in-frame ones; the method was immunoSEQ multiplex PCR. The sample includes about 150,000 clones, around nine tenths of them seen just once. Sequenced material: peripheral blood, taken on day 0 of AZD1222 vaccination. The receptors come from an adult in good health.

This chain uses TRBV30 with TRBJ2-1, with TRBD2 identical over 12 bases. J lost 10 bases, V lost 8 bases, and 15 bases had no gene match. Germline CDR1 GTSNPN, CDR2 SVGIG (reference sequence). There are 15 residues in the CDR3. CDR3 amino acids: CAQYPLGLAGWEQFF. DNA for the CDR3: TGTGCCCAATACCCCCTTGGACTAGCGGGATGGGAGCAGTTCTTC.

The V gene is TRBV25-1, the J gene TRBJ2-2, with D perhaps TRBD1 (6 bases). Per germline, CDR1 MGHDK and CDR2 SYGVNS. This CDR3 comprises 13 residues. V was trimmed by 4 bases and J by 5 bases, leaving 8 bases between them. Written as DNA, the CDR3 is TGTGCCAGCAGTGTCGACAGGACCGGGGAGCTGTTTTTT. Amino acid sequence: CASSVDRTGELFF.

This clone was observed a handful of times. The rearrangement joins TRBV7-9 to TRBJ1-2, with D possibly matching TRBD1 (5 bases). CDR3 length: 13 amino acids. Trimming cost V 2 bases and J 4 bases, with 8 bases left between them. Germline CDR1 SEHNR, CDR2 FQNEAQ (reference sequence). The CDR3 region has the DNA TGTGCCAGCAGCTTAATGACAGCCTATGGCTACACCTTC. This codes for CASSLMTAYGYTF.

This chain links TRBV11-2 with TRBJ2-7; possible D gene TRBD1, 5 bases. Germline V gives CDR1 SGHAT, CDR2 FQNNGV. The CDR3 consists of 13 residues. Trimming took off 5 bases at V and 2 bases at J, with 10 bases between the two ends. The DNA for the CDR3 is TGTGCCAGCAGCAGTGGGGCCACCTACGAGCAGTACTTC. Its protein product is CASSSGATYEQYF.

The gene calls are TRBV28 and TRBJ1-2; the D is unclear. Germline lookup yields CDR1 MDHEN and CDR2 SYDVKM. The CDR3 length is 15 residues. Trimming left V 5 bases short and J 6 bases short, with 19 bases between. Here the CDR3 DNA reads TGTGCCAGCAGTCCAAATACAGCAGGAAGAAATGGCTACACCTTC. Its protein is CASSPNTAGRNGYTF.

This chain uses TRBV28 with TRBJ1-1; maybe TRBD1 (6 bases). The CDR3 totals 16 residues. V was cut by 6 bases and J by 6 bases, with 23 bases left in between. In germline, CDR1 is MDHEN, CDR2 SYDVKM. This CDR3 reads CASSPTGGLGISEAFF. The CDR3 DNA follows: TGTGCCAGCAGCCCCACTGGGGGCCTTGGGATATCTGAAGCTTTCTTT.

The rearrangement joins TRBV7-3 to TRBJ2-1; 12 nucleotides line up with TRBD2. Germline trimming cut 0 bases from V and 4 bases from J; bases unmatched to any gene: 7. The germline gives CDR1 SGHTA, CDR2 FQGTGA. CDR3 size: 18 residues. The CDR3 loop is CASSLTTTSGSKYNEQFF. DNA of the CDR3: TGTGCCAGCAGCTTAACGACGACTAGCGGGAGTAAATACAATGAGCAGTTCTTC.

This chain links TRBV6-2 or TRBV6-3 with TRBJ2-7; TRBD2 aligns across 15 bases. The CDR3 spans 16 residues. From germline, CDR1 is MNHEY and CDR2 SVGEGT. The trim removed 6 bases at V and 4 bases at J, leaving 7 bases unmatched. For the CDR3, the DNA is TGTGCCAGCAGCGGACTAGCGGGAGGGCCGGAGTACGAGCAGTACTTC. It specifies CASSGLAGGPEYEQYF.

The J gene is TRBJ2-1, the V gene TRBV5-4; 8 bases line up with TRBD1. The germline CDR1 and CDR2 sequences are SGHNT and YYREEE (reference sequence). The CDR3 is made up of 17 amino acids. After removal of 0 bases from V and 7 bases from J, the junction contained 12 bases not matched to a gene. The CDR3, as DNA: TGTGCCAGCAGCTTGGCCTCGACAGGGGTTACGTGGAATGAGCAGTTCTTC. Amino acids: CASSLASTGVTWNEQFF.

The CDR3 is CASSFRLSRDTQYF. The CDR3 DNA is TGTGCCAGCAGCTTCCGACTATCGAGAGATACGCAGTATTTT. The genes are TRBV14 and TRBJ2-3; D might be TRBD2 (5 bases). The CDR3 extends over 14 amino acids. Trimming took off 5 bases at V and 5 bases at J, with 14 bases between the two ends. From germline, CDR1 is SGHDN and CDR2 FVKESK.

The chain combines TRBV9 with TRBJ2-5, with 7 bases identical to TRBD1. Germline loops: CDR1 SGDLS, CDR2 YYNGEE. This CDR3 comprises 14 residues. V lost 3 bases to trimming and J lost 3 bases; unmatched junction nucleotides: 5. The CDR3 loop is CASSDRDREETQYF. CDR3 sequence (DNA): TGTGCCAGCAGCGACCGGGACAGAGAAGAGACCCAGTACTTC.

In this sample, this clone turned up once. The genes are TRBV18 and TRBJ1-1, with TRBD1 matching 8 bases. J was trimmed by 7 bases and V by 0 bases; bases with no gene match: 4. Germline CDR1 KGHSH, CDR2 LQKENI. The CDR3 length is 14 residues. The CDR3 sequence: CASSPPQGAGEAFF. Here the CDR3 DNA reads TGTGCCAGCTCACCACCCCAGGGGGCTGGTGAAGCTTTCTTT.

The CDR3 sequence: CASTPSGRIDTGELFF. Written as DNA, the CDR3 is TGTGCCAGCACCCCTAGCGGACGTATAGACACCGGGGAGCTGTTTTTT. The chain couples TRBV27 to TRBJ2-2; 7 nucleotides agree with TRBD2. Germline trimming cut 7 bases from V and 3 bases from J; bases unmatched to any gene: 11. Germline CDR1 reads MNHEY; CDR2 reads SMNVEV (reference sequence). The CDR3 sequence is 16 residues long.

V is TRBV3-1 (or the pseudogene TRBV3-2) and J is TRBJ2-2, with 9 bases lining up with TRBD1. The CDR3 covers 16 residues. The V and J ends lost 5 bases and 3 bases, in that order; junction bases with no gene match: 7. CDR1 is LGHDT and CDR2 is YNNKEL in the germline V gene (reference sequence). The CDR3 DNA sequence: TGTGCCAGCAGCAAACAGGGGGCGCGTGACACCGGGGAGCTGTTTTTT. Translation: CASSKQGARDTGELFF.

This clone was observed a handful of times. The CDR3 spells CASSLDVRASGRIFSEQYF. In DNA form, the CDR3 reads TGTGCCAGCAGCTTAGATGTAAGGGCTAGCGGGAGAATTTTCAGCGAGCAGTACTTC. The chain is built from TRBV7-2 and TRBJ2-7; 10 nucleotides line up with TRBD2. Germline-derived CDR1 and CDR2 are SGHTA and FQGNSA. V lost 1 base and J lost 6; bases outside the gene matches: 18. The length of the CDR3 is 19 residues.